The present entry profiles one T cell receptor (beta chain) with its context. Its antigen remains unidentified. No much larger clonotype is one base removed from it; base qualities were not supplied. The immunoSEQ Assay was used to sequence TCRbeta CDR3 regions. After extraction, genomic DNA underwent amplification by bias-controlled multiplex PCR, followed by high-throughput sequencing. The paper's data handling went like this. To quantify the absolute abundance of each unique TCRbeta CDR3 region, sequences were collapsed and filtered. Usable DNA was measured by amplifying reference genes present in all nucleated cells, and TCRbeta template counts were normalized to that usable DNA to estimate T cell fraction. Repertoire TCRs were annotated as SARS-CoV-2-specific by exact matching of V gene, CDR3 amino acid sequence and J gene to a known reactive TCR set. MIRA supplied the reference SARS-CoV-2 TCR set, which was filtered for enrichment in COVID-19-positive ImmuneCODE repertoires so that public or cross-reactive TCRs were removed. Drawing on the MIRA antigens, annotated TCRs were analysed further at the level of specific ORF or position within ORF. Breadth was defined as annotated unique rearrangements over total unique productive rearrangements; depth was the summed frequency of those rearrangements. Two-sided Wilcoxon rank-sum tests were applied when comparing TCR breadth between groups. Imported from immuneACCESS, the table was reduced by TCRdb to in-frame sequences with V and J called. These copies leave out some clones; in studies compared against another copy, an unresolved V gene accounts for under half, and the cause of the remainder is not known. V, J and clone size derive from that table, while D and trimming were established from the DNA sequence. The table for this sample lists 300,000 to 400,000 clones; about 88% of them were counted only once. The ten largest clones represent 3% to 4% of the sample.

This specimen belongs to a study of Ad26.COV2.S vaccination and SARS-CoV-2 variants (dated by TCRdb to the early 2020s). About the study as a whole: Vaccine-arm donors came from COV1001, a multicentre, randomized, double-blind, placebo-controlled phase I-IIa trial of Ad26.COV2.S in healthy adults. A total of 32 samples were included in the TCR-sequenced set, comprising roughly 20 Ad26.COV2.S vaccine recipients, 5 placebo recipients and 8 SARS-CoV-2 convalescent individuals. Ad26.COV2.S was administered intramuscularly at 5 x 10^10 or 1 x 10^11 viral particles, either as a single shot or as two shots given 56 days apart. Trial participants were randomized into five groups of five: low-dose or high-dose Ad26.COV2.S given once or twice, or placebo on both occasions. Investigators did not know the trial group allocation while performing experiments and assessing outcomes. TCRbeta repertoire sequencing was used to assess the specificity and breadth of SARS-CoV-2-reactive T cell receptors after Ad26.COV2.S vaccination.

On the study overall, not on this receptor specifically: Comparable non-spike TCR breadth was observed between vaccine and placebo recipients, consistent with only spike being contained in the vaccine. Substantial breadth of spike-specific CD8+ and CD4+ T cell responses was reported after vaccination. Ad26.COV2.S recipients had higher spike-specific TCR breadth than placebo recipients (P = 0.0014). The authors noted that total T cell responses may have been underestimated by the TCR breadth and depth analyses. Comparing responses between vaccine doses or regimens was not something the study was powered to do.

CDR1 and CDR2, looked up from the germline V gene, are SGHTS and YDEGEE. V is pared back by 0 bases and J by 2 bases, with 14 bases lying between the germline termini. The CDR3, cysteine through phenylalanine, is 17 amino acids long. Just CDR3 DNA is preserved here, 51 bases in frame from base 1. The intended sense of this specimen's treatment or condition label: roughly 18 received Ad26.COV2.S at low or high dose, single or two shots; about 5 received placebo; per-sample allocation not given. For vaccine and placebo recipients, repertoires were sequenced using samples collected on day 63 after the first injection. Cohort 1b enrolled 20 to 30 adults aged 18-55 years at a single site in Boston, USA, between 29 July and 7 August 2020. As a vaccine, Ad26.COV2.S was a replication-incompetent adenovirus type 26 vector that expressed a prefusion-stabilized SARS-CoV-2 spike protein derived from the original Wuhan strain.

In this chain, TRBV5-8 is recombined with TRBJ1-4, with the D gene too uncertain to name. This sequence originates from a person aged 18-60 years who received the Ad26.COV2.S COVID-19 vaccine or a placebo. The sequencing here drew on peripheral blood, taken in a trial of Ad26.COV2.S vaccine versus placebo. The DNA sequence follows: TGTGCCAGCAGCTTGGTTGCGGGCGTTGGGACTAATGAAAAACTGTTTTTT. Translation gives CASSLVAGVGTNEKLFF. When the CDR3 is completed using the reference TRBV5-8 and TRBJ1-4 genes on either side, the full variable domain is EAGVTQSPTHLIKTRGQQATLRCSPISGHTSVYWYQQALGLGLQFLLWYDEGEERNRGNFPPRFSGRQFPNYSSELNVNALELEDSALYLCASSLVAGVGTNEKLFFGSGTQLSVL.